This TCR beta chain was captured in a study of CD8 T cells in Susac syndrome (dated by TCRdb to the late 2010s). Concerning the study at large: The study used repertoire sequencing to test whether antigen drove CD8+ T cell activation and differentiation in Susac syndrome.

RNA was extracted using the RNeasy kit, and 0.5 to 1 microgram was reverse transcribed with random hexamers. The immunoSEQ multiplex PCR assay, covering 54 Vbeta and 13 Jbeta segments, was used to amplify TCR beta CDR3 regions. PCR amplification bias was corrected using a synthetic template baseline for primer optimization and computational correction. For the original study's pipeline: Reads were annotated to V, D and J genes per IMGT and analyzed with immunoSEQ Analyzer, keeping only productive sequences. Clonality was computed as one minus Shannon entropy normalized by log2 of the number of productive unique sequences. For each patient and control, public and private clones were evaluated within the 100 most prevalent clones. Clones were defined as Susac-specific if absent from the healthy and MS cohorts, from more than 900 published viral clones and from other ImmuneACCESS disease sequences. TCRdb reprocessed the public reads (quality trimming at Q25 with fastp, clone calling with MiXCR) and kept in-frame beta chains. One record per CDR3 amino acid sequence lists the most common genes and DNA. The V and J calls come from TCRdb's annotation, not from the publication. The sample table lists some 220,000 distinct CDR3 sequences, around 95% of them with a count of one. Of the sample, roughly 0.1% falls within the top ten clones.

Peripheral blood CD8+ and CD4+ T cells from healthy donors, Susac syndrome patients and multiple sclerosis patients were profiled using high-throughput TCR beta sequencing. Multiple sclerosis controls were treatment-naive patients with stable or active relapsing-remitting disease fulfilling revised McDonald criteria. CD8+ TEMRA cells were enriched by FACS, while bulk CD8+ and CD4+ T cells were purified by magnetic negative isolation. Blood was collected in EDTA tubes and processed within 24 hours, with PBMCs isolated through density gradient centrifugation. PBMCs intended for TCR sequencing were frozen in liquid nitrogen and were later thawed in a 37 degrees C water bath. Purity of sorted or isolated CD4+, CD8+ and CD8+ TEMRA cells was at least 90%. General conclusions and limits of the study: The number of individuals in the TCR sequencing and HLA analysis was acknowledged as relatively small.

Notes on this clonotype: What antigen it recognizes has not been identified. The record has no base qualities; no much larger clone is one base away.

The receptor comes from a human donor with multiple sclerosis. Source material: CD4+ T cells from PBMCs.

The DNA reads as follows: TGTGCCAGCTCACCTCCGGTCCAGACGTACCAAGAGACCCAGTACTTC. Its amino acids are CASSPPVQTYQETQYF. Recombination joined TRBV18 with TRBJ2-5, with an unclear D gene assignment. CDR1 KGHSH and CDR2 LQKENI are derived from the germline V gene. The cysteine opens and the phenylalanine closes a CDR3 of 16 amino acids. The sequence is cut down to CDR3 DNA, 48 bases in frame from base 1. The V and J ends are trimmed by 3 bases and 0 bases, leaving 14 bases between them. Joined to the reference TRBV18 and TRBJ2-5 proteins, this CDR3 gives the full variable domain: NAGVMQNPRHLVRRRGQEARLRCSPMKGHSHVYWYRQLPEEGLKFMVYLQKENIIDESGMPKERFSAEFPKEGPSILRIQQVVRGDSAAYFCASSPPVQTYQETQYFGPGTRLLVL.